This TCR beta chain is from a study of control samples from healthy donors and cancer patients (dated by TCRdb to the early 2020s). The CDR3 sequence holds 12 residues, the cysteine and phenylalanine included. CDR3 DNA only is kept here, 36 bases in frame from base 1. Trimming takes 4 bases from V and 7 bases from J, and the germline ends sit 10 bases apart. From the germline V gene (reference sequence), CDR1 is SEHNR and CDR2 is FQNEAQ. The protocol used for the library was the immunoSEQ multiplex PCR assay. TCRdb took over this immuneACCESS table, retaining in-frame rearrangements with V and J assigned. Such tables are incomplete; in checked studies, under half of the missing clones stem from an unresolved V gene, and the remainder is unexplained. In all, the sample holds around 95,000 clones, and just under 85% of those were seen once. The leading ten clones occupy roughly a fifth of the sample.

This clone was counted between two and nine times. No antigen is known for it. Base qualities are missing; no much larger clone stands one base away. The chain employs TRBV7-9 and TRBJ1-2; the D segment cannot be called with confidence. The receptor's source is a man younger than 45 in good health. Sequenced sample: blood. The nucleotide sequence reads as follows: TGTGCCAGCAGCTCAGAAGGAGTTGGCTACACCTTC. Its protein is CASSSEGVGYTF.